Included here is one T cell receptor beta chain sequence, with context. The antigen is unknown. The junction departs from the called germline gene at one end, perhaps through a read error. Three rounds of nested PCR, following a modified ARM-PCR protocol, produced the TCRbeta library. TCRdb redid the calling of the multiplex PCR reads with MiXCR, one entry per CDR3 protein. The sample lists tens of thousands of distinct CDR3 sequences, 55% to 70% seen once, with about 27% in the top ten. This sample's RNA came from whole unsorted tissue. More than 3 cm separated this lung sample from the edge of the tumor. This sample stems from a study of tumor and adjacent non-tumor tissue in lung cancer. Study context: There were roughly 11 adenocarcinoma, a couple of squamous cell carcinoma and 1 small cell lung cancer cases. On average, productive TCRbeta reads reached roughly 3.9 million per sample. The study's findings and limits: Top 100 clones took a larger repertoire share in normal lung. Tumor tissue had significantly higher TCR diversity than normal lung.

The sequencing sample was made of distant non-tumor lung tissue. The source is a woman between 50 and 59 years old with non-small cell lung cancer.

The DNA for the CDR3 is TGTGCCAGCAGCATAGTGGCCGGGTACGAGCAATACTTC. This gives the protein CASSIVAGYEQYF. J is TRBJ2-7 and V is TRBV11-2; no clear D. This CDR3 is 13 amino acids long. Germline CDR1 is SGHAT and CDR2 is FQNNGV.